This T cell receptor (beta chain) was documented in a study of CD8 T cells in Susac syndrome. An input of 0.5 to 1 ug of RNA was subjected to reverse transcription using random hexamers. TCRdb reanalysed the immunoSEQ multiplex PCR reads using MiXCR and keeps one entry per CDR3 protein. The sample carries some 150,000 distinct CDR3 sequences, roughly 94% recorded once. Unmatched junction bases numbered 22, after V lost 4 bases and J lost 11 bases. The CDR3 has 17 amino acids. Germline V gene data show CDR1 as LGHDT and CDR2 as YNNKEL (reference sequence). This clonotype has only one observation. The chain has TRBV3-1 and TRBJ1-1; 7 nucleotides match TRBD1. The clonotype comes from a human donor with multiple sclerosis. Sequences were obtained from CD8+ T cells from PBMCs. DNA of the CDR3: TGTGCCAGCAGCCCCACCCATCGCTTGCCCGAAACAGGGGACGCTTTCTTT. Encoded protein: CASSPTHRLPETGDAFF.